Presented here are 23 T cell receptor beta chains from one specimen sequenced in a study of beta chain features in type 1 diabetes. Findings of the study overall: Shorter TCRB CDR3s, moderately but significantly so, marked every one of the four CD4+ subsets in Type 1 diabetes patients.

All of the isolated RNA was reverse transcribed, so expressed TCRB transcripts were sequenced. Clones were read by immunoSEQ multiplex PCR, and TCRdb kept only the in-frame ones, dropping some. The table has around 710,000 clones, around 12% seen once; the top ten hold more than 0.1%. No cognate antigen is known for these TCRs. Input material: naive CD4+ T cells from blood. The receptors were sampled from a young man with type 1 diabetes.

This clone was counted between two and nine times. The chain uses TRBV29-1 and TRBJ2-4; TRBD1 matches 7 bases. Germline V CDR1 and CDR2: SQVTM, ANQGSEA. Trimming cost V 3 bases and J 3 bases; bases outside gene matches: 8. The CDR3 loop spans 15 amino acids. The DNA of the CDR3 is TGCAGCGTTGACAGGGGGTCCTTGGGCAAAAACATTCAGTACTTC. Translating gives CSVDRGSLGKNIQYF.

The gene calls are TRBV6-1 and TRBJ2-7, with D perhaps matching TRBD2 (5 bases). In germline, CDR1 is MNHNS, CDR2 SASEGT. The CDR3 covers 17 residues. With 1 base removed from V and 3 bases from J, the gap between germline ends came to 19 bases. CDR3 in amino acids: CASSEVGVPGNSYEQYF. The DNA of the CDR3 is TGTGCCAGCAGTGAAGTAGGCGTCCCCGGGAACAGCTACGAGCAGTACTTC.

This clone has a handful of counts. CDR3 bases: TGTGCCAGCAGCTCCCGACAGGGAGGATCTGAAAAACTGTTTTTT. Amino acid sequence: CASSSRQGGSEKLFF. V is TRBV9 and J is TRBJ1-4; TRBD1 matches at 7 bases. Germline V gene sequence: CDR1 SGDLS, CDR2 YYNGEE. The CDR3 consists of 15 residues. V was pared by 4 bases and J by 7 bases, with 10 bases of the junction left unmatched.

The chain uses TRBV6-5 and TRBJ2-7, with D unresolved. The germline V gene has CDR1 MNHEY and CDR2 SVGAGI. V gave up 6 bases and J gave up 7 bases, with 13 bases separating them. The CDR3 length is 12 residues. CDR3 coding DNA: TGTGCCAGCAGCAGCCCCTTCGTGGAGCAGTACTTC. This gives the protein CASSSPFVEQYF.

The CDR3 DNA reads as TGTGCCAGCAGTTCCCCGGGGACATTCCACGAGCAGTACTTC. Translation gives CASSSPGTFHEQYF. The V gene is TRBV28, the J gene TRBJ2-7; the D gene is possibly TRBD1 (6 bases). The V gene lost 4 bases and the J gene lost 5 bases, with 15 bases spanning the gap. The CDR3 is made up of 14 amino acids. In germline, CDR1 is MDHEN, CDR2 SYDVKM. Supplemented by reference TRBV28 and TRBJ2-7, the full variable domain reads DVKVTQSSRYLVKRTGEKVFLECVQDMDHENMFWYRQDPGLGLRLIYFSYDVKMKEKGDIPEGYSVSREKKERFSLILESASTNQTSMYLCASSSPGTFHEQYFGPGTRLTVT.

On this clone itself: Other DNA sequences from this sample encode an identical CDR3 as well. This chain joins TRBV18 and TRBJ2-5; maybe TRBD1 (7 bases). This CDR3 is 13 amino acids long. Trimming took 3 bases from V and 5 from J, leaving 10 bases between them. Germline lookup yields CDR1 KGHSH and CDR2 LQKENI. The CDR3, as DNA: TGTGCCAGCTCACCGACAGGGAGGGAGACCCAGTACTTC. Encoded protein: CASSPTGRETQYF. Complete variable domain (other parts from reference TRBV18 and TRBJ2-5): NAGVMQNPRHLVRRRGQEARLRCSPMKGHSHVYWYRQLPEEGLKFMVYLQKENIIDESGMPKERFSAEFPKEGPSILRIQQVVRGDSAAYFCASSPTGRETQYFGPGTRLLVL.

CDR3 in DNA: TGTGCCAGCTCAGGTTCCTCTCCCGGGACAGGGAACACCGGGGAGCTGTTTTTT. Translation gives CASSGSSPGTGNTGELFF. The gene calls are TRBV2 and TRBJ2-2, with 8 bases identical to TRBD1. Germline assignment: CDR1 SNHLY and CDR2 FYNNEI. The ends lost 8 bases at V and 1 base at J; junction bases unmatched: 15. The CDR3 totals 18 residues.

There are a few counts of this clone. CDR3 coding DNA: TGTGCCAGCAGCCCACTGACAGGGGGGAATGAAAAACTGTTTTTT. Protein sequence: CASSPLTGGNEKLFF. The chain recombines TRBV5-8 with TRBJ1-4, with 9 nucleotides matching TRBD1. The CDR3 runs 15 residues. CDR1 and CDR2 from the germline V gene are SGHTS and YDEGEE. V gave up 4 bases and J gave up 5 bases; unmatched junction bases: 6.

This clone has just a few counts. The chain has TRBV4-3 and TRBJ1-1; TRBD1 aligns across 8 bases. V was clipped by 3 bases and J by 3 bases; unmatched bases: 6. The germline gives CDR1 LGHNA, CDR2 YSLEER. CDR3 size: 15 residues. The CDR3 loop is CASSHGTGIDTEAFF. DNA of the CDR3: TGCGCCAGCAGCCATGGGACAGGCATAGACACTGAAGCTTTCTTT.

This clone was counted only a few times. The chain combines TRBV5-6 with TRBJ2-7; TRBD1 aligns across 9 bases. This CDR3 is built from 16 residues. V dropped 3 bases and J dropped 2; count of bases not matched to a gene: 9. Germline-derived CDR1 and CDR2 are SGHDT and YYEEEE. The CDR3 nucleotides read TGTGCCAGCAGCTCTTTCCGGGACAGGGAAACCTACGAGCAGTACTTC. Its protein is CASSSFRDRETYEQYF.

This chain connects TRBV29-1 to TRBJ1-4; 7 nucleotides line up with TRBD1. Germline trimming cut 6 bases from V and 3 bases from J; bases unmatched to any gene: 4. The CDR3 runs 13 residues. Looked up from germline, CDR1 is SQVTM and CDR2 is ANQGSEA. CDR3 amino acids: CSVGDSSNEKLFF. The CDR3 nucleotides are TGCAGCGTCGGGGACAGCTCTAATGAAAAACTGTTTTTT.

This clone was seen a handful of times. This chain joins TRBV6-5 and TRBJ2-5; 7 positions agree with TRBD2. CDR3 size: 11 residues. Germline-derived CDR1 and CDR2 are MNHEY and SVGAGI. V was clipped by 2 bases and J by 9 bases; unmatched bases: 0. The CDR3 loop reads CASSYRGAQYF. The CDR3 coding sequence is TGTGCCAGCAGTTACCGGGGGGCCCAGTACTTC.

This clone was observed a few times. The rearrangement links TRBV15 to TRBJ1-2; unclear D gene. The V gene's germline CDR1 is LNHNV and CDR2 YYDKDF (reference sequence). The CDR3 is 15 amino acids. With 2 bases removed from V and 0 bases from J, the gap between germline ends came to 10 bases. CDR3 bases: TGTGCCACCAGCAGAACCCAGGCCCCTAACTATGGCTACACCTTC. It codes for CATSRTQAPNYGYTF.

V usage is TRBV9 and J usage is TRBJ2-7; no definite D call. The germline V and J ends were trimmed by 0 bases and 3 bases, with 4 bases remaining between them. Germline V CDR1 and CDR2: SGDLS, YYNGEE. There are 12 residues in the CDR3. CDR3 sequence (DNA): TGTGCCAGCAGCGTAGACAGCTACGAGCAGTACTTC. The encoded protein is CASSVDSYEQYF.

This clone was seen only a few times. CDR3 in amino acids: CATNEETQYF. CDR3 nucleotides: TGTGCCACCAACGAAGAGACCCAGTACTTC. J is TRBJ2-5 and V is TRBV4-2, with unresolved D. CDR3 length: 10 residues. Trimming took 10 bases from V and 3 from J, leaving 6 bases between them. Germline V gene lookup returns CDR1 LGHNA and CDR2 YNFKEQ.

The chain employs TRBV9 and TRBJ2-1; TRBD2 might be the D (6 bases). The ends were cut back, 1 base at V and 1 base at J, with 9 bases in the middle. This CDR3 spans 15 amino acids. Germline CDR1 reads SGDLS; CDR2 reads YYNGEE. The CDR3 here is CASSVFGGSYNEQFF. The CDR3 DNA reads TGTGCCAGCAGCGTATTCGGGGGATCCTACAATGAGCAGTTCTTC.

This chain connects TRBV7-2 to TRBJ2-3, with D possibly matching TRBD1 (6 bases). CDR3 length: 14 amino acids. The V gene's germline CDR1 is SGHTA and CDR2 FQGNSA. V was cut by 2 bases and J by 4 bases, with 10 bases left in between. CDR3 bases: TGTGCCAGCAGCTTAAACAGGGTCGCAGATACGCAGTATTTT. It yields the protein CASSLNRVADTQYF.

In nucleotides, the CDR3 is TGTGCCAGCAGTGAACTCGACAGACGGAATGAAAAACTGTTTTTT. Its translation is CASSELDRRNEKLFF. The chain combines TRBV25-1 with TRBJ1-4, with D possibly TRBD1 on 5 matching bases. V shed 2 bases and J shed 5 bases, with 12 bases lying between them. The CDR3 totals 15 residues. Germline CDR1 MGHDK, CDR2 SYGVNS.

The chain joins TRBV12-5 to TRBJ2-7; no reliable D call. The CDR3 consists of 15 residues. Trimming removed 6 bases at V and 4 bases at J, with 19 bases between. Germline-derived CDR1 and CDR2 are LGHNT and FRNRAP. For the CDR3, the DNA is TGTGCTAGTGGCACATCAACCAGGTACAAATACGAGCAGTACTTC. Its translation: CASGTSTRYKYEQYF. The full variable domain, in which reference TRBV12-5 and TRBJ2-7 provide the parts outside the CDR3, is DARVTQTPRHKVTEMGQEVTMRCQPILGHNTVFWYRQTMMQGLELLAYFRNRAPLDDSGMPKDRFSAEMPDATLATLKIQPSEPRDSAVYFCASGTSTRYKYEQYFGPGTRLTVT.

This clone occurred a few times. The V gene is TRBV6-5, the J gene TRBJ1-6; D is uncertain. Trimming removed 2 bases at V and 10 bases at J, with 6 bases between. This CDR3 has 12 amino acids. From germline, CDR1 is MNHEY and CDR2 SVGAGI. Here the CDR3 DNA reads TGTGCCAGCAGTTACGCTAGATCACCCCTCCACTTT. Translated: CASSYARSPLHF.

The table lists this clone with a few counts. This chain joins TRBV2 and TRBJ2-5; TRBD2 agrees at 7 bases. V dropped 8 bases and J dropped 2; count of bases not matched to a gene: 5. The CDR3 length is 13 residues. Germline CDR1 is SNHLY and CDR2 is FYNNEI. CDR3 in DNA: TGTGCCAGCCTGCGGGAGACTCAAGAGACCCAGTACTTC. It yields the protein CASLRETQETQYF.

This rearrangement joins TRBV4-3 to TRBJ2-7; 9 nucleotides agree with TRBD1. Losses at the gene ends were 3 bases for V and 7 bases for J; bases not matched to a gene: 10. Germline CDR1 LGHNA, CDR2 YSLEER. The CDR3 is 15 residues long. The DNA of the CDR3 is TGCGCCAGCAGCCATTCCGGGACAGGGTGGGAGGAGCAGTACTTC. Amino acid sequence: CASSHSGTGWEEQYF.

This clone was picked up a small number of times. Distinct nucleotide sequences in the sample also encode this CDR3. The chain has TRBV6-5 and TRBJ1-2, with 8 bases lining up with TRBD1. Unmatched junction bases numbered 2, after V lost 6 bases and J lost 2 bases. The CDR3 loop spans 13 amino acids. CDR1 is MNHEY, CDR2 SVGAGI, per germline. Written as DNA, the CDR3 is TGTGCCAGCAGCCGGACAGGGAACTATGGCTACACCTTC. Translated, it gives CASSRTGNYGYTF.